In this sample, the clone carrying this T cell receptor (beta chain) turned up a few times. This table comes from immunoSEQ multiplex PCR, and its TCRdb copy is limited to in-frame clones, with some not included. The sample includes some 60,000 clones, about three quarters of them seen just once. These data belong to a study of radiotherapy plus CTLA-4 blockade in lung cancer. The source of this sequence is a human donor with non-small cell lung cancer who had a partial response to radiotherapy plus ipilimumab. The material sequenced was peripheral blood, taken from a patient treated with radiotherapy plus ipilimumab.

CDR3 in amino acids: CASRPSGTGGQPQHF. The CDR3 DNA sequence: TGTGCCAGCAGGCCATCCGGGACAGGAGGTCAGCCCCAGCATTTT. V usage is TRBV6-5 and J usage is TRBJ1-5; 8 bases are a match to TRBD1. Germline trimming cut 6 bases from V and 6 bases from J; bases unmatched to any gene: 10. This CDR3 region has 15 residues. Germline loops: CDR1 MNHEY, CDR2 SVGAGI.